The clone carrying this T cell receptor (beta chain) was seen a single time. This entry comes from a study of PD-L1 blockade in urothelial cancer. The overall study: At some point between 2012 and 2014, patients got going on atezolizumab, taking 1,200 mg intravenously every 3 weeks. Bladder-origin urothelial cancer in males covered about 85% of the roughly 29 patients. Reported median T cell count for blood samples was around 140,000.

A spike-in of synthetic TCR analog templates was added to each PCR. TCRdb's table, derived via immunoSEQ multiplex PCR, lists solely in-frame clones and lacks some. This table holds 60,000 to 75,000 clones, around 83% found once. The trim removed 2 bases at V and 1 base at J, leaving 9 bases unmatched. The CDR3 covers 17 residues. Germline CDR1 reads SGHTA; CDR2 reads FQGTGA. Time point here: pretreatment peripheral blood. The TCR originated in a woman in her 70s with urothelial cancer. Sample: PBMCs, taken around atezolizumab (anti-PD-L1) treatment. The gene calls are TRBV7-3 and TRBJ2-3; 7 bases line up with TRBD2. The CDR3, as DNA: TGTGCCAGCAGCTTAGTGTCCTCTGGGAGGGGCACAGATACGCAGTATTTT. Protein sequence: CASSLVSSGRGTDTQYF.